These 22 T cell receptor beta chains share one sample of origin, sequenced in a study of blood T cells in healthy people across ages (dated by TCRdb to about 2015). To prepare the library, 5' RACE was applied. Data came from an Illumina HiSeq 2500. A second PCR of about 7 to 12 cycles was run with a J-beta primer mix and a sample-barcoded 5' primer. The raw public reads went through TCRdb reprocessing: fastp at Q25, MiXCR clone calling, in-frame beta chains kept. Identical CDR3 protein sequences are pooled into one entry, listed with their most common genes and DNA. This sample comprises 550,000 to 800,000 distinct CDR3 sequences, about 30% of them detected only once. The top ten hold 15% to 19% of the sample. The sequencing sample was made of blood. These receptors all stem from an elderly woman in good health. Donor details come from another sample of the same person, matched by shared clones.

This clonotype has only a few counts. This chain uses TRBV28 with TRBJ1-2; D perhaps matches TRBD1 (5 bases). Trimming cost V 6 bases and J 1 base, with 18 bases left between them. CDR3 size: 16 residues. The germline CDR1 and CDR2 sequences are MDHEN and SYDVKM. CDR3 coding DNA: TGTGCCAGCAGAGATTTTCGGGACGGCATTAACTATGGCTACACCTTC. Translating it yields CASRDFRDGINYGYTF.

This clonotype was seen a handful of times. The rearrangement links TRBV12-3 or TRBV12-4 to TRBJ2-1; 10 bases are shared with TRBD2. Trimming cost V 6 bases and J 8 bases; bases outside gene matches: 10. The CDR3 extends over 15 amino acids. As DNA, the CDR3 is TGTGCCAGCAGACTCCAGCGGGGGGGGTTCCATGAGCAGTTCTTC. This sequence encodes CASRLQRGGFHEQFF.

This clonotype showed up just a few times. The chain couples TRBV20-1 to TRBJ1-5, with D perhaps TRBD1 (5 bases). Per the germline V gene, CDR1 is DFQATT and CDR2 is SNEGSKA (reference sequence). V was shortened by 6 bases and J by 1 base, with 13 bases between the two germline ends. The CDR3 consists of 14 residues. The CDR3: CSANDKGSNQPQHF. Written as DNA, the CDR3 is TGCAGTGCCAACGACAAGGGGAGCAATCAGCCCCAGCATTTT.

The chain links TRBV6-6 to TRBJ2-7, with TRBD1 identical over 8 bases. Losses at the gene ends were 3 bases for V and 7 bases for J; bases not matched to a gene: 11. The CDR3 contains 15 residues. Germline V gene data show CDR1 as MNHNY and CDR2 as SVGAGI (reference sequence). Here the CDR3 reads CASSYLGQGANEQYF. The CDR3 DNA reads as TGTGCCAGCAGTTATTTGGGCCAGGGGGCGAATGAGCAGTACTTC.

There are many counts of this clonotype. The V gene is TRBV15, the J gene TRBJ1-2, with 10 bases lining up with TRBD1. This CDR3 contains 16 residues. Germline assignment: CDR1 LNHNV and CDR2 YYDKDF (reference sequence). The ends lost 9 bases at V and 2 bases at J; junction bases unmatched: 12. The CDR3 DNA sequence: TGTGCCACTGAATCCCCGGCGACAGGGGGCAACTATGGCTACACCTTC. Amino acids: CATESPATGGNYGYTF.

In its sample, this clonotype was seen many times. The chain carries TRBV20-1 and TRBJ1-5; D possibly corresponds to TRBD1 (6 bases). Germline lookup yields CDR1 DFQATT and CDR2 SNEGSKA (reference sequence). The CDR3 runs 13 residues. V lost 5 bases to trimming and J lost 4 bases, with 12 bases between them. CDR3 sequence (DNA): TGCAGTGCTGTACAGGGAGTAAATCAGCCCCAGCATTTT. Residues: CSAVQGVNQPQHF.

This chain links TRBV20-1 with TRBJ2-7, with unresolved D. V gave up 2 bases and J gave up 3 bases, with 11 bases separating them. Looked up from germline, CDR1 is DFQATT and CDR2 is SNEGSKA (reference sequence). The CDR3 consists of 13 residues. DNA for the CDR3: TGCAGTGCTAGATTGGGAAAGGACTACGAGCAGTACTTC. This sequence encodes CSARLGKDYEQYF.

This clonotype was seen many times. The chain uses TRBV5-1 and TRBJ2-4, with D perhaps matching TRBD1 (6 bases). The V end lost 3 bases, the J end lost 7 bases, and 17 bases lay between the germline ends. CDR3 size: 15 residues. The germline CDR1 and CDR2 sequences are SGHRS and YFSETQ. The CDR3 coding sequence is TGCGCCAGCAGCTGGGACCCAGGGGTTGCGAACATTCAGTACTTC. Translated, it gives CASSWDPGVANIQYF.

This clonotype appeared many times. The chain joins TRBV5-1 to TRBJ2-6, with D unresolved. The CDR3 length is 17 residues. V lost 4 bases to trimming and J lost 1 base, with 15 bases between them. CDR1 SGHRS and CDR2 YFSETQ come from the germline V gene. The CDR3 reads CASSPKGYPSGANVLTF. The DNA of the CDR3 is TGCGCCAGCAGCCCTAAGGGTTATCCTTCTGGGGCCAACGTCCTGACTTTC.

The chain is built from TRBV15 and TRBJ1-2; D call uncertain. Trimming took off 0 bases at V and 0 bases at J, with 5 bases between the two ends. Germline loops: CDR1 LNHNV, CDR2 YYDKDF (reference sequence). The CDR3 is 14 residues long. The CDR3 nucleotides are TGTGCCACCAGCAGAGATACAACTAACTATGGCTACACCTTC. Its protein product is CATSRDTTNYGYTF.

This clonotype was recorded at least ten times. The CDR3 loop is CASSLTGPNSQETQYF. The CDR3 DNA reads as TGCGCCAGCAGCCTGACTGGGCCCAATTCTCAAGAGACCCAGTACTTC. The V and J genes are TRBV4-3 and TRBJ2-5; D is unclear. This CDR3 spans 16 amino acids. The V gene lost 4 bases and the J gene lost 2 bases, with 17 bases spanning the gap. Germline V CDR1 and CDR2: LGHNA, YSLEER.

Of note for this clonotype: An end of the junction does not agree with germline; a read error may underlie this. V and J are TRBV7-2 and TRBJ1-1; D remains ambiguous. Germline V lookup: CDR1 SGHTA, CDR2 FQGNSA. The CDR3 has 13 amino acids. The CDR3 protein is CASSLAGPTEGFF. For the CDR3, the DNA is TGTGCCAGCAGCTTAGCAGGGCCGACTGAAGGTTTCTTT.

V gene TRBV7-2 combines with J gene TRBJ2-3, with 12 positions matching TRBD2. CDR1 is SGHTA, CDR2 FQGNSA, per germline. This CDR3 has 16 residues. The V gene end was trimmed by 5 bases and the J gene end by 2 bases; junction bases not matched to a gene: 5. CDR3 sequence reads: CASSARLAGVTDTQYF. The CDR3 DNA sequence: TGTGCCAGCAGCGCCCGACTAGCGGGGGTCACAGATACGCAGTATTTT.

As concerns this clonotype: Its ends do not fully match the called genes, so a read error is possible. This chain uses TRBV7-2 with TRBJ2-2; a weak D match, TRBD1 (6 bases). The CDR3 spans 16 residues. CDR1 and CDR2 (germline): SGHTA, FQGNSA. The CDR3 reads CASSLAGQPNTGERFF. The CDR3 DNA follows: TGTGCCAGCAGCTTAGCGGGACAACCGAACACCGGGGAGCGGTTTTTT.

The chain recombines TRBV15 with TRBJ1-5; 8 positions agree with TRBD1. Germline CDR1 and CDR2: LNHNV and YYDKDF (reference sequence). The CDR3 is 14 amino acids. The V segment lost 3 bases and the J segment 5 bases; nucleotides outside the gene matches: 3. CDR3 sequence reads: CATSSSGGDQPQHF. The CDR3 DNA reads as TGTGCCACCAGCAGTTCAGGGGGCGATCAGCCCCAGCATTTT.

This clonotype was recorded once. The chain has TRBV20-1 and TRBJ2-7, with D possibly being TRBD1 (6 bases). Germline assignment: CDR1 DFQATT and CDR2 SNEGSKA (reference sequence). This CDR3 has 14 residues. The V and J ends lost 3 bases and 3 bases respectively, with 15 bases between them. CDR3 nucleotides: TGCAGTGCTAGCGGTTTGGACAGAGGCTACGAGCAGTACTTC. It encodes CSASGLDRGYEQYF.

Here the CDR3 DNA reads TGTGCCAGCAGCTTAGATGGAGGGGGGGACTATGGCTACACCTTC. This gives the protein CASSLDGGGDYGYTF. The chain combines TRBV7-2 with TRBJ1-2; D might be TRBD1 (6 bases). V was trimmed by 1 base and J by 3 bases, leaving 12 bases between them. The CDR3 is made up of 15 amino acids. Per germline, CDR1 SGHTA and CDR2 FQGNSA.

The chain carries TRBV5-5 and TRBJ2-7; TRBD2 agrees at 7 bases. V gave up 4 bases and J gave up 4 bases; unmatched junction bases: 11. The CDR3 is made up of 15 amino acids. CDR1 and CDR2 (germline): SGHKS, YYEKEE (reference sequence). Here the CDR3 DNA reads TGTGCCAGCAGCCACCTTGGGGGGGGTGGATACGAGCAGTACTTC. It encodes CASSHLGGGGYEQYF.

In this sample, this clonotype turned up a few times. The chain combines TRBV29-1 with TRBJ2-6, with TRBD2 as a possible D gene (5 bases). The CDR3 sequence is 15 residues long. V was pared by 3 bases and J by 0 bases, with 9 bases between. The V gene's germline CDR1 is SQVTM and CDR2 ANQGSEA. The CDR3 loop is CSVEDAGSGANVLTF. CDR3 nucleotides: TGCAGCGTTGAGGATGCGGGCTCTGGGGCCAACGTCCTGACTTTC. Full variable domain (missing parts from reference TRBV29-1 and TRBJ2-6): SAVISQKPSRDICQRGTSLTIQCQVDSQVTMMFWYRQQPGQSLTLIATANQGSEATYESGFVIDKFPISRPNLTFSTLTVSNMSPEDSSIYLCSVEDAGSGANVLTFGAGSRLTVL.

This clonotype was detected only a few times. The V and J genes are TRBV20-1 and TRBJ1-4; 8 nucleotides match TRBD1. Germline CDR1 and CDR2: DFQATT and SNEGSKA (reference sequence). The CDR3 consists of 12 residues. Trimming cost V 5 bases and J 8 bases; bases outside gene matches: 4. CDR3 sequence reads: CSAWTGNEKLFF. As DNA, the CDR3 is TGCAGTGCTTGGACAGGGAACGAAAAACTGTTTTTT.

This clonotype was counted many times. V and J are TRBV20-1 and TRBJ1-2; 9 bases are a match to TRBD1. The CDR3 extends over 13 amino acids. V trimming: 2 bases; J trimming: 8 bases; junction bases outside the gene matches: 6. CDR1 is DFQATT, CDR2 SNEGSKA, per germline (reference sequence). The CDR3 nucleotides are TGCAGTGCTAGAACGGGACAGGGAATGGGCTACACCTTC. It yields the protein CSARTGQGMGYTF.

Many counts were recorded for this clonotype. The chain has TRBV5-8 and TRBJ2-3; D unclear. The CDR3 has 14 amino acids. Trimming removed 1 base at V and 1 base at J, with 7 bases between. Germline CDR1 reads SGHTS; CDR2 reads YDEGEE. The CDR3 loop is CASSLNLGTDTQYF. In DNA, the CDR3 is TGTGCCAGCAGCTTGAATCTCGGCACAGATACGCAGTATTTT.